A single sample gave rise to the 8 T cell receptor beta chains below, sequenced in a study of T cell repertoires in breast cancer. Unpaired genes were suppressed by blocking oligonucleotides during a second nested PCR. TCRdb re-called the emulsion pairing reads through MiXCR, storing one row per CDR3 protein. The data hold some 37,000 distinct CDR3 sequences, with 45% observed a single time. Primers covering all TCR V genes were used in emulsion RT-PCR on CD8+ T cells. Sequencing was done on a sample of CD8+ T cells. The source is a pool of human donors with breast cancer or a healthy control (not recorded which).

This clonotype is classed as medium-sized (0.01 to 0.1%). V is TRBV6-1 and J is TRBJ2-7; a weak D match, TRBD2 (5 bases). Germline V gene sequence: CDR1 MNHNS, CDR2 SASEGT. V shed 5 bases and J shed 0 bases, with 11 bases lying between them. The CDR3 extends over 14 amino acids. CDR3 DNA: TGTGCCAGCAGTCCCGGGATCGACTCCTACGAGCAGTACTTC. It is translated as CASSPGIDSYEQYF.

This chain connects TRBV5-1 to TRBJ1-3; tentatively, D is TRBD1 (5 bases). Germline V gene data show CDR1 as SGHRS and CDR2 as YFSETQ. Trimming removed 4 bases from V and 2 bases from J, with 16 bases in between. The CDR3 is 16 amino acids. Here the CDR3 reads CASSTAFSGTGNTIYF. DNA of the CDR3: TGCGCCAGCAGCACGGCGTTTTCAGGGACTGGAAACACCATATATTTT.

This clonotype was counted a few times. This chain joins TRBV3-1 and TRBJ2-5; TRBD1 is a possible D gene (6 bases). Germline CDR1 and CDR2: LGHDT and YNNKEL (reference sequence). This CDR3 is built from 17 residues. V was clipped by 0 bases and J by 2 bases, with 16 bases between them. The CDR3 spells CASSQDSVTGRQETQYF. The CDR3 DNA follows: TGTGCCAGCAGCCAAGACTCCGTTACAGGGAGACAAGAGACCCAGTACTTC.

The CDR3, as DNA: TGTGCCAGCAGACCTGGGGGAGGGGGCCTTAAAGCTTTCTTT. This gives the protein CASRPGGGGLKAFF. The chain recombines TRBV27 with TRBJ1-1; 7 positions match TRBD1. With 6 bases clipped from V and 9 bases from J, the junction kept 13 bases outside the gene matches. This CDR3 contains 14 residues. CDR1 is MNHEY, CDR2 SMNVEV, per germline (reference sequence).

The V and J genes are TRBV19 and TRBJ2-5; D remains ambiguous. This CDR3 is 12 amino acids long. Germline V CDR1 and CDR2: LNHDA, SQIVND (reference sequence). The ends were cut back, 6 bases at V and 1 base at J, with 6 bases in the middle. The CDR3 DNA reads as TGTGCCAGTAGACGGATCCAAGAGACCCAGTACTTC. Amino acid sequence: CASRRIQETQYF.

The chain is built from TRBV5-1 and TRBJ2-7; D is uncertain. The CDR3 extends over 13 amino acids. Germline V lookup: CDR1 SGHRS, CDR2 YFSETQ. V dropped 0 bases and J dropped 3 bases, with 7 bases sitting between them. In nucleotides, the CDR3 is TGCGCCAGCAGCTTGGATGTCAGCTACGAGCAGTACTTC. The encoded protein is CASSLDVSYEQYF.

This chain connects TRBV6-1 to TRBJ2-1; D is ambiguous. Trimming stripped 3 bases from V and 7 bases from J, with 22 bases between. This CDR3 region has 17 residues. Germline V gives CDR1 MNHNS, CDR2 SASEGT. CDR3 region: CASSDLGLPVNRNEQFF. The CDR3 bases are TGTGCCAGCAGTGATCTAGGGTTGCCAGTAAATAGGAATGAGCAGTTCTTC.

V is TRBV19 and J is TRBJ1-1; D is unresolved. V lost 4 bases, J lost 5 bases, and 23 bases lay in between. This CDR3 comprises 17 residues. Germline V gives CDR1 LNHDA, CDR2 SQIVND (reference sequence). The CDR3 spells CASSNSWGVSERTEAFF. In DNA form, the CDR3 reads TGTGCCAGTAGTAATTCGTGGGGAGTGAGTGAGAGGACTGAAGCTTTCTTT.